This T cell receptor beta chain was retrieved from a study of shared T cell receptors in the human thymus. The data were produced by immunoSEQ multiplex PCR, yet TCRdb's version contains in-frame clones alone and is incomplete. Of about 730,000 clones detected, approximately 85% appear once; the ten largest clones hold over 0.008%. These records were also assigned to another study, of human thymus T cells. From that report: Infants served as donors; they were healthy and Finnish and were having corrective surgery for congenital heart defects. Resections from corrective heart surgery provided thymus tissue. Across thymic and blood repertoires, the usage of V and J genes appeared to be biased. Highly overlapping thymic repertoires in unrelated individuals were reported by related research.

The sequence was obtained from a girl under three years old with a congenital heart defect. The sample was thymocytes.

CDR3 DNA sequence: TGTGCCAGCAGTGAGTTCAATAACACTGAAGCTTTCTTT. Protein product: CASSEFNNTEAFF. The chain carries TRBV25-1 and TRBJ1-1; D gene uncertain. The CDR3 is 13 residues long. Germline V lookup: CDR1 MGHDK, CDR2 SYGVNS. V was clipped by 3 bases and J by 2 bases, with 7 bases between them.